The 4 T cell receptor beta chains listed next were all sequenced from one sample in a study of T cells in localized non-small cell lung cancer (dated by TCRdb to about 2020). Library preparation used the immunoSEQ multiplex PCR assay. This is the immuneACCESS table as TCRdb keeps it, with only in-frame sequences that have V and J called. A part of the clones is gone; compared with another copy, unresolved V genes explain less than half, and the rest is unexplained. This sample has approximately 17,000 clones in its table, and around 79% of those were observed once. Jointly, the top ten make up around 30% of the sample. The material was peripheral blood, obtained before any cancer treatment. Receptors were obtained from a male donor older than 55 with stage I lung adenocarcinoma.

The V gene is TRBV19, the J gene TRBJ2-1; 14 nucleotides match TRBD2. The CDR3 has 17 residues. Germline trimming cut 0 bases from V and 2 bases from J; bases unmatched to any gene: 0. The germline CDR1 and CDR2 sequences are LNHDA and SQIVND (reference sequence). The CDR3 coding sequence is TGTGCCAGTAGTATAGAGACTAGCGGGAGGGCCTACAATGAGCAGTTCTTC. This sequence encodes CASSIETSGRAYNEQFF.

The chain's CDR3 is CASSTRQGEGPQHF. The CDR3 DNA reads as TGTGCCAGTAGTACCCGACAGGGGGAAGGGCCCCAGCATTTT. V gene TRBV19 combines with J gene TRBJ1-5; TRBD1 aligns across 9 bases. Germline lookup yields CDR1 LNHDA and CDR2 SQIVND (reference sequence). V shed 4 bases, J shed 9 bases, and the junction held 7 bases outside the gene matches. The CDR3 sequence is 14 residues long.

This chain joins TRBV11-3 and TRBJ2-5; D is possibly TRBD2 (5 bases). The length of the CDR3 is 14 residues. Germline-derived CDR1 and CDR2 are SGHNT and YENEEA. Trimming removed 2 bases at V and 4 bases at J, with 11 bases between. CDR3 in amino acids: CASSLRGEGETQYF. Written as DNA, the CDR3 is TGTGCCAGCAGCTTACGGGGTGAGGGAGAGACCCAGTACTTC.

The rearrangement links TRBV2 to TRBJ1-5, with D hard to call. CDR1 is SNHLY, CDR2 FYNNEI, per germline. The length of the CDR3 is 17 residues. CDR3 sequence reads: CVSSGRDGWLGGQPQHF. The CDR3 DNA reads TGTGTGAGCAGTGGGAGGGATGGGTGGTTGGGAGGACAGCCCCAGCATTTT.